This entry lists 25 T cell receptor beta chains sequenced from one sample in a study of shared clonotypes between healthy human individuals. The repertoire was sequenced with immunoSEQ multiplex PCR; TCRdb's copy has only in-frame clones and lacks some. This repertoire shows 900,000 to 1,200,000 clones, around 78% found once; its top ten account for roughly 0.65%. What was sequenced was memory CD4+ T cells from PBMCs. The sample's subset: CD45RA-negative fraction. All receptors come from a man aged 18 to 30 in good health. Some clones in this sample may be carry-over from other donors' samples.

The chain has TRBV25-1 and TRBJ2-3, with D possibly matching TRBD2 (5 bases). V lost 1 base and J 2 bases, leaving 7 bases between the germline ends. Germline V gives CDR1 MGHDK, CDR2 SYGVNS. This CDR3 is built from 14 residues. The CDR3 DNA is TGTGCCAGCAGTGAATGGGAGCCCACAGATACGCAGTATTTT. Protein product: CASSEWEPTDTQYF.

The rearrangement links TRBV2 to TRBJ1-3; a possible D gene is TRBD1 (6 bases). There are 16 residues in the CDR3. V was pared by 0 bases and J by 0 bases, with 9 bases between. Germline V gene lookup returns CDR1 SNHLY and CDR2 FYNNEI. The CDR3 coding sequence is TGTGCCAGCAGTGAAGCCAGGGGCAGCTCTGGAAACACCATATATTTT. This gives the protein CASSEARGSSGNTIYF.

CDR3 in amino acids: CASSFVPRISYNEQFF. CDR3 nucleotide sequence: TGTGCCAGCAGCTTTGTCCCTAGGATCTCCTACAATGAGCAGTTCTTC. This rearrangement joins TRBV7-2 to TRBJ2-1; D remains unclear. CDR1 SGHTA and CDR2 FQGNSA come from the germline V gene. V was shortened by 3 bases and J by 0 bases, with 12 bases between the two germline ends. The CDR3 covers 16 residues.

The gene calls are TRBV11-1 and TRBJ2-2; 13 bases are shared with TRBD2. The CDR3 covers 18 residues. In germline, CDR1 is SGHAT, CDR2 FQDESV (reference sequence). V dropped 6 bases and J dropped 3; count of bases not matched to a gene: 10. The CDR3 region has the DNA TGTGCCAGCAGGCCTACTAGCGGGAGGGCCCTCGACACCGGGGAGCTGTTTTTT. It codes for CASRPTSGRALDTGELFF.

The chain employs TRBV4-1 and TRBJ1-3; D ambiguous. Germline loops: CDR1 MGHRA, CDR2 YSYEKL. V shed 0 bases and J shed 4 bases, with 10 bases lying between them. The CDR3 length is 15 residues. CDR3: CASSQDITAGNTIYF. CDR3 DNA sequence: TGCGCCAGCAGCCAAGATATAACAGCCGGAAACACCATATATTTT.

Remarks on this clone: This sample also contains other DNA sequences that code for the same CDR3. CDR3 amino acids: CASSLNRYGYTF. In DNA form, the CDR3 reads TGTGCCAGCAGCCTAAACAGATATGGCTACACCTTC. The chain joins TRBV28 to TRBJ1-2; no definite D call. Trimming took 6 bases from V and 5 from J, leaving 10 bases between them. CDR1 is MDHEN, CDR2 SYDVKM, per germline. This CDR3 is 12 amino acids long.

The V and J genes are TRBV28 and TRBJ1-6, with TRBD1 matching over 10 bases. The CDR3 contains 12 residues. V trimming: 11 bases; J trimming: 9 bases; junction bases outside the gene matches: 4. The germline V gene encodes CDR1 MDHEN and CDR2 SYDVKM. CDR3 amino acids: CAGQGEASPLHF. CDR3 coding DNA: TGTGCCGGACAGGGGGAGGCTTCACCCCTCCACTTT.

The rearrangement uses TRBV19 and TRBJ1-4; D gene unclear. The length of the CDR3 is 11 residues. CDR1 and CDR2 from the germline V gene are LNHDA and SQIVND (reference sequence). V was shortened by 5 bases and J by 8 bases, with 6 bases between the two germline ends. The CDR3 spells CASSPGEKLFF. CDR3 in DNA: TGTGCCAGTAGTCCCGGGGAAAAACTGTTTTTT.

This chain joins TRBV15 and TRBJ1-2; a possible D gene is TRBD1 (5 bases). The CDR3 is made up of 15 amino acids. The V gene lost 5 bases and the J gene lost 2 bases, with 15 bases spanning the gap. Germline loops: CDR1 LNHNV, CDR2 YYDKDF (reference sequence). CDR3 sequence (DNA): TGTGCCACCAGCTCGGGGGTAGGCTACAACTATGGCTACACCTTC. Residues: CATSSGVGYNYGYTF. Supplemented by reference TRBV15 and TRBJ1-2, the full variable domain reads DAMVIQNPRYQVTQFGKPVTLSCSQTLNHNVMYWYQQKSSQAPKLLFHYYDKDFNNEADTPDNFQSRRPNTSFCFLDIRSPGLGDTAMYLCATSSGVGYNYGYTFGSGTRLTVV.

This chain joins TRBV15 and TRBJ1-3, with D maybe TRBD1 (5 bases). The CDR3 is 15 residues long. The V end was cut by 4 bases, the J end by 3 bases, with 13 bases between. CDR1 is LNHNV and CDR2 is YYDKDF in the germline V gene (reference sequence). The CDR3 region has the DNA TGTGCCACCAGCACGACAGCTGACAATGGAAACACCATATATTTT. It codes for CATSTTADNGNTIYF.

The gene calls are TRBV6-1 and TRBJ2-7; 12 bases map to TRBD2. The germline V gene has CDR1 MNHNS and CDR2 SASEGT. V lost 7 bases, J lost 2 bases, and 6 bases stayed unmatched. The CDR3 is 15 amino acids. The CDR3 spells CASNGGLAGPYEQYF. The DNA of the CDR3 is TGTGCCAGCAACGGGGGACTAGCGGGCCCCTACGAGCAGTACTTC.

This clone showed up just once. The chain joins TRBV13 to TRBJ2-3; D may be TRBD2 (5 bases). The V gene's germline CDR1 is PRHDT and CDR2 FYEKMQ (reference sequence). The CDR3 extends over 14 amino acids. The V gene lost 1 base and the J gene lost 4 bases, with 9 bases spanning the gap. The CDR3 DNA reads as TGTGCCAGCAGCTTAGCGGGGTACCCAGATACGCAGTATTTT. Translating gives CASSLAGYPDTQYF.

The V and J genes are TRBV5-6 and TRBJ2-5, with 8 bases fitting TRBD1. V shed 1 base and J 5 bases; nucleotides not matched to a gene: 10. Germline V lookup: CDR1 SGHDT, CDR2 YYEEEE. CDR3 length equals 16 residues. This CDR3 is CASSLIGDRPPETQYF. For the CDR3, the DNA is TGTGCCAGCAGCTTGATTGGGGACAGGCCGCCGGAGACCCAGTACTTC. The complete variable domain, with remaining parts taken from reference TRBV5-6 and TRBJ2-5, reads DAGVTQSPTHLIKTRGQQVTLRCSPKSGHDTVSWYQQALGQGPQFIFQYYEEEERQRGNFPDRFSGHQFPNYSSELNVNALLLGDSALYLCASSLIGDRPPETQYFGPGTRLLVL.

CDR3 DNA sequence: TGTGCCTGGTCTCCGGGGACAGGTAGGAGTGAAGCTTTCTTT. Its protein product is CAWSPGTGRSEAFF. The chain uses TRBV30 and TRBJ1-1; 8 bases are a match to TRBD1. This CDR3 contains 14 residues. The junction had 12 bases not matched to a gene; V was cut back by 5 bases and J by 7 bases. Germline loops: CDR1 GTSNPN, CDR2 SVGIG (reference sequence). The variable domain in full, completed from reference TRBV30 and TRBJ1-1, reads SQTIHQWPATLVQPVGSPLSLECTVEGTSNPNLYWYRQAAGRGLQLLFYSVGIGQISSEVPQNLSASRPQDRQFILSSKKLLLSDSGFYLCAWSPGTGRSEAFFGQGTRLTVV.

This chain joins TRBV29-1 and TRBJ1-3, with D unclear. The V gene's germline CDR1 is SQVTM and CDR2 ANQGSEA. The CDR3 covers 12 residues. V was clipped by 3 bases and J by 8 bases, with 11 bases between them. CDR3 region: CSVDFREDTIYF. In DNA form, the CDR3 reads TGCAGCGTTGACTTTAGGGAAGACACCATATATTTT.

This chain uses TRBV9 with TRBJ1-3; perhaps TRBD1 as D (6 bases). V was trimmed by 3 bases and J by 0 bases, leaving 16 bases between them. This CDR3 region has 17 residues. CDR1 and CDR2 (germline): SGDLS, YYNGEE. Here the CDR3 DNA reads TGTGCCAGCAGCGCCGCCGGGACATATCTCTCTGGAAACACCATATATTTT. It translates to CASSAAGTYLSGNTIYF.

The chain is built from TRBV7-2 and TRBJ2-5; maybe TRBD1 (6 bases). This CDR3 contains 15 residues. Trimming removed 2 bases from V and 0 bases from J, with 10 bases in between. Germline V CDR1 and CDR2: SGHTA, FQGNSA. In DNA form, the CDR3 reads TGTGCCAGCAGCTTAATCGGGACAAACCAAGAGACCCAGTACTTC. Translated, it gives CASSLIGTNQETQYF.

This chain's CDR3 is CASSWARGLSSGANVLTF. CDR3 sequence (DNA): TGTGCCAGCAGCTGGGCGCGGGGGCTTTCCTCTGGGGCCAACGTCCTGACTTTC. The gene calls are TRBV5-4 and TRBJ2-6, with a possible D match to TRBD2 (7 bases). V was clipped by 3 bases and J by 0 bases, with 16 bases between them. Germline V gives CDR1 SGHNT, CDR2 YYREEE (reference sequence). The length of the CDR3 is 18 residues.

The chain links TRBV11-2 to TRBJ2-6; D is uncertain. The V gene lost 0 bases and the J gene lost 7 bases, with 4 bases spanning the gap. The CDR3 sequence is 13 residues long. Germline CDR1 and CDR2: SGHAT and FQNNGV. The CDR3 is CASSLDRANVLTF. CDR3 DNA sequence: TGTGCCAGCAGCTTAGATCGAGCCAACGTCCTGACTTTC.

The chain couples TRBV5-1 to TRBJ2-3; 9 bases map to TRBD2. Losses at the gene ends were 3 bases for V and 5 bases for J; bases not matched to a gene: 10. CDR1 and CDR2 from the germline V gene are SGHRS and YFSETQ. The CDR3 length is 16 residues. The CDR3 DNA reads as TGCGCCAGCAGCTACCGGGTAGCGGGAGCGGTAGATACGCAGTATTTT. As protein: CASSYRVAGAVDTQYF.

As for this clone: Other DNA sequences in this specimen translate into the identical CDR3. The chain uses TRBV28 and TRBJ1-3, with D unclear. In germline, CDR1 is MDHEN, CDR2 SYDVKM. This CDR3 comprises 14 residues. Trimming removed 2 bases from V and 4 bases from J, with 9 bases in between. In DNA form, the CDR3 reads TGTGCCAGCAGTTTAGGTGGATCCGGAAACACCATATATTTT. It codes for CASSLGGSGNTIYF.

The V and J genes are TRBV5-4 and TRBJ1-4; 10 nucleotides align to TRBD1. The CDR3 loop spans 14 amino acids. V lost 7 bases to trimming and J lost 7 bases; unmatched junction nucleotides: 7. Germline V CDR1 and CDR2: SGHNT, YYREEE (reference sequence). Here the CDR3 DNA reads TGTGCCAGCGGACGACAGGGGGCGGGTGAAAAACTGTTTTTT. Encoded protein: CASGRQGAGEKLFF.

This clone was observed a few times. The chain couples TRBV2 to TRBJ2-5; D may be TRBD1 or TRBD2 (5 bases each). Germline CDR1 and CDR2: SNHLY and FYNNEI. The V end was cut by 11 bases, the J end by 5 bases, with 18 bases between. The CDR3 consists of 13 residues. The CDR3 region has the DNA TGTGCCGGTCTTGGGGGTACGGGCGAGACCCAGTACTTC. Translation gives CAGLGGTGETQYF.

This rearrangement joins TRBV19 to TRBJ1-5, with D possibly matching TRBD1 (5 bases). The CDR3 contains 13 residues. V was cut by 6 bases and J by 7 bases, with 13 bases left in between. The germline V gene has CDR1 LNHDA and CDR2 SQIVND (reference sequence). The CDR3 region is CASSAAGGQPQHF. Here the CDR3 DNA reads TGTGCCAGTAGCGCAGCCGGGGGACAGCCCCAGCATTTT. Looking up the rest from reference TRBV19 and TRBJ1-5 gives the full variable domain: DGGITQSPKYLFRKEGQNVTLSCEQNLNHDAMYWYRQDPGQGLRLIYYSQIVNDFQKGDIAEGYSVSREKKESFPLTVTSAQKNPTAFYLCASSAAGGQPQHFGDGTRLSIL.

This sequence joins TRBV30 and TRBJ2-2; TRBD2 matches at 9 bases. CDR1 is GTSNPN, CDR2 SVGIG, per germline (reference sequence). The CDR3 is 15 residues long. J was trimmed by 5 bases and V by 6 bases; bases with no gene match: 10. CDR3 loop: CACPTSGYYTGELFF. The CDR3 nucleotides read TGTGCCTGCCCGACTAGCGGTTATTATACCGGGGAGCTGTTTTTT.